Each of the 19 T cell receptor beta chains below was sequenced from the same sample in a study of shared clonotypes between healthy human individuals. Assay used: immunoSEQ multiplex PCR; TCRdb lists only in-frame clones, some missing. Of about half a million clones in the sample, approximately 80% were seen once. The sample was PBMCs. These receptor sequences come from a woman in her thirties or forties in good health. Some clones in this sample may be carry-over from other donors' samples.

The chain couples TRBV9 to TRBJ2-3, with a tentative D call TRBD2 (6 bases). The germline CDR1 and CDR2 sequences are SGDLS and YYNGEE. The ends were cut back, 0 bases at V and 1 base at J, with 9 bases in the middle. The CDR3 has 15 amino acids. The CDR3 loop is CASSVGTTGTDTQYF. The CDR3 bases are TGTGCCAGCAGCGTAGGGACTACAGGCACAGATACGCAGTATTTT.

This chain links TRBV10-2 with TRBJ1-1, with 7 bases aligning to TRBD1. Germline V gene data show CDR1 as WSHSY and CDR2 as SAAADI. The CDR3 sequence is 15 residues long. V was clipped by 7 bases and J by 2 bases; unmatched bases: 10. CDR3 bases: TGCGCCAGCACCCGATGGGGACAGAGAAACACTGAAGCTTTCTTT. Its protein is CASTRWGQRNTEAFF.

V usage is TRBV2 and J usage is TRBJ2-3; D uncertain. The CDR3 has 14 residues. CDR1 is SNHLY, CDR2 FYNNEI, per germline. The V end was cut by 4 bases, the J end by 0 bases, with 8 bases between. This CDR3 reads CASSGLTSTDTQYF. Written as DNA, the CDR3 is TGTGCCAGCAGTGGATTAACTAGCACAGATACGCAGTATTTT.

The V and J genes are TRBV7-9 and TRBJ2-7; D is possibly TRBD1 (5 bases). Germline CDR1 is SEHNR and CDR2 is FQNEAQ (reference sequence). Trimming removed 5 bases from V and 2 bases from J, with 13 bases in between. The CDR3 consists of 14 residues. The CDR3 region has the DNA TGTGCCAGCAGCCCCCGACAGCAAACCTACGAGCAGTACTTC. It translates to CASSPRQQTYEQYF.

This chain uses TRBV28 with TRBJ1-4; D may be TRBD1 (6 bases). Trimming removed 6 bases at V and 8 bases at J, with 22 bases between. The CDR3 sequence is 16 residues long. Looked up from germline, CDR1 is MDHEN and CDR2 is SYDVKM. CDR3 loop: CASSPLSGVIGEKLFF. The DNA of the CDR3 is TGTGCCAGCAGCCCCCTTTCAGGGGTTATTGGCGAAAAACTGTTTTTT.

This clone is a singleton in its sample. This chain links TRBV28 with TRBJ1-2; 9 nucleotides match TRBD1. V lost 5 bases, J lost 3 bases, and 7 bases stayed unmatched. Germline V CDR1 and CDR2: MDHEN, SYDVKM. CDR3 length: 15 residues. The CDR3 region has the DNA TGTGCCAGCAGTACACAGGGGGCAGGGGACTATGGCTACACCTTC. It is translated as CASSTQGAGDYGYTF.

DNA for the CDR3: TGTGCCACCAGCAGAGGGGCAGCCCACAATGAGCAGTTCTTC. It codes for CATSRGAAHNEQFF. This chain links TRBV15 with TRBJ2-1; no clear D. The germline V gene encodes CDR1 LNHNV and CDR2 YYDKDF (reference sequence). The CDR3 has 14 residues. V lost 1 base to trimming and J lost 5 bases, with 9 bases between them.

CDR3: CATKAGRRTEAFF. DNA for the CDR3: TGTGCCACCAAGGCGGGACGGCGGACTGAAGCTTTCTTT. J is TRBJ1-1 and V is TRBV15; possible D gene TRBD1, 5 bases. The CDR3 has 13 amino acids. The V gene's germline CDR1 is LNHNV and CDR2 YYDKDF (reference sequence). V was cut by 7 bases and J by 5 bases, with 14 bases left in between.

This clone was found once. This sequence joins TRBV7-8 and TRBJ2-1; 7 nucleotides agree with TRBD2. There are 15 residues in the CDR3. Germline assignment: CDR1 SGHVS and CDR2 FQNEAQ. Germline trimming cut 8 bases from V and 0 bases from J; bases unmatched to any gene: 7. The CDR3 DNA reads as TGTGCCAGCGGAGGGAGGGCTTTCTCCTACAATGAGCAGTTCTTC. It specifies CASGGRAFSYNEQFF.

Concerning this clone itself: Germline and junction disagree at one end, which may indicate a read error. The chain carries TRBV30 and TRBJ1-5, with a tentative D call TRBD1 (5 bases). The germline CDR1 and CDR2 sequences are GTSNPN and SVGIG (reference sequence). The CDR3 sequence is 15 residues long. The DNA of the CDR3 is TGTGCCTGGAGGTCCGGGACCGATCTCGCTCAGTCCCAGCATTTT. Translating it yields CAWRSGTDLAQSQHF.

This chain links TRBV18 with TRBJ2-3, with D possibly matching TRBD2 (6 bases). The germline CDR1 and CDR2 sequences are KGHSH and LQKENI. V shed 6 bases and J shed 3 bases, with 16 bases lying between them. The CDR3 totals 15 residues. CDR3 region: CASSRSGARTDTQYF. CDR3 in DNA: TGTGCCAGCTCCCGTTCGGGAGCGAGGACAGATACGCAGTATTTT.

There are a few counts of this clone. The V call is TRBV28, the J call TRBJ2-7; 8 nucleotides align to TRBD1. V was pared by 6 bases and J by 7 bases, with 5 bases of the junction left unmatched. CDR3 length: 12 residues. CDR1 is MDHEN and CDR2 is SYDVKM in the germline V gene. DNA for the CDR3: TGTGCCAGCAGCCAGGGGGCGCGGGAGCAGTACTTC. Protein sequence: CASSQGAREQYF.

The J gene is TRBJ2-1, the V gene TRBV11-1, with D perhaps TRBD1 (5 bases). CDR1 is SGHAT and CDR2 is FQDESV in the germline V gene (reference sequence). The CDR3 sequence is 14 residues long. Trimming took off 1 base at V and 5 bases at J, with 9 bases between the two ends. The CDR3 DNA is TGTGCCAGCAGCTTAGGGCCCAGGGACAATGAGCAGTTCTTC. Protein product: CASSLGPRDNEQFF.

This clone was observed a handful of times. This rearrangement joins TRBV5-1 to TRBJ2-7; D may be TRBD2 (5 bases). The length of the CDR3 is 13 residues. Germline lookup yields CDR1 SGHRS and CDR2 YFSETQ. Trimming left V 7 bases short and J 4 bases short, with 15 bases between. CDR3 sequence (DNA): TGCGCCAGCGGGCCGGAGAGGGCTTACGAGCAGTACTTC. Translation gives CASGPERAYEQYF.

This chain links TRBV19 with TRBJ2-1; 11 bases agree with TRBD1. There are 15 residues in the CDR3. With V trimmed by 6 bases and J by 0 bases, 1 base remained unmatched. Germline CDR1 reads LNHDA; CDR2 reads SQIVND (reference sequence). The CDR3 loop reads CASRGQGASYNEQFF. The CDR3 DNA reads TGTGCCAGTAGAGGACAGGGGGCCTCCTACAATGAGCAGTTCTTC.

The chain carries TRBV7-7 and TRBJ2-5; a possible D gene is TRBD1 (6 bases). With 5 bases removed from V and 2 bases from J, the gap between germline ends came to 15 bases. The CDR3 consists of 15 residues. From germline, CDR1 is SSHAT and CDR2 FNYEAQ (reference sequence). CDR3 residues: CASSPARGPQETQYF. The CDR3 DNA follows: TGTGCCAGCAGCCCCGCCAGGGGACCACAAGAGACCCAGTACTTC.

This clone was observed once. V is TRBV7-9 and J is TRBJ2-7; 12 positions agree with TRBD2. J gave up 4 bases and V 4 bases, and 5 bases lay outside the gene matches. This CDR3 has 15 amino acids. Germline CDR1 reads SEHNR; CDR2 reads FQNEAQ (reference sequence). The CDR3 here is CASSSGLAGWYEQYF. CDR3 nucleotides: TGTGCCAGCAGCTCTGGACTAGCGGGATGGTACGAGCAGTACTTC.

The sample holds a few counts of this clone. The chain recombines TRBV13 with TRBJ1-4; no clear D gene. The length of the CDR3 is 14 residues. V lost 2 bases and J 4 bases, leaving 8 bases between the germline ends. CDR1 is PRHDT, CDR2 FYEKMQ, per germline (reference sequence). The CDR3 is CASSLLGFNEKLFF. The DNA for the CDR3 is TGTGCCAGCAGCTTATTGGGATTTAATGAAAAACTGTTTTTT.

The rearrangement joins TRBV10-2 to TRBJ2-7, with 8 positions matching TRBD1. This CDR3 spans 14 amino acids. The J segment lost 7 bases and the V segment lost 3 bases, leaving 8 bases of the junction unmatched. Germline V gene sequence: CDR1 WSHSY, CDR2 SAAADI. In DNA form, the CDR3 reads TGCGCCAGCAGTGAAGAGACAGGGGCTTTAGAGCAGTACTTC. It yields the protein CASSEETGALEQYF.